Shown below are 14 T cell receptor beta chains from a single sample sequenced in a study of OX40 agonist ivuxolimab in advanced cancers. TCRdb's copy holds only in-frame clones and misses some; the assay was immunoSEQ multiplex PCR. The sample shows approximately 77,000 clones, 85% to 95% of them seen only once. The sample consisted of CD4+ or CD8+ T cells sorted from blood, taken in a trial of the OX40 agonist ivuxolimab. These receptors were taken from an adult with an advanced solid tumor such as melanoma, head and neck, liver or kidney cancer.

With respect to this clone: The same CDR3 arises from other DNA sequences in this sample as well. The J gene is TRBJ1-5, the V gene TRBV7-2; TRBD1 aligns across 7 bases. Losses at the gene ends were 5 bases for V and 2 bases for J; bases not matched to a gene: 0. The CDR3 is made up of 13 amino acids. Germline CDR1 reads SGHTA; CDR2 reads FQGNSA. The CDR3 protein is CASSGTGNQPQHF. The CDR3 DNA is TGTGCCAGCAGCGGGACAGGCAATCAGCCCCAGCATTTT.

This chain uses TRBV7-2 with TRBJ2-2; TRBD1 or TRBD2 may be the D gene (5 bases each). The CDR3 has 14 residues. Trimming took off 1 base at V and 7 bases at J, with 10 bases between the two ends. Germline V lookup: CDR1 SGHTA, CDR2 FQGNSA. CDR3 residues: CASSLGGGGGELFF. The CDR3 DNA reads TGTGCCAGCAGCTTAGGTGGTGGGGGCGGGGAGCTGTTTTTT.

This rearrangement joins TRBV7-6 to TRBJ1-2; D perhaps matches TRBD1 (6 bases). Germline V CDR1 and CDR2: SGHVS, FNYEAQ. The CDR3 sequence is 14 residues long. The V and J ends lost 4 bases and 7 bases respectively, with 16 bases between them. The CDR3 DNA follows: TGTGCCAGCAGCTCAAGTGTGGAGGGGGGTGGCTACACCTTC. Protein sequence: CASSSSVEGGGYTF.

The chain links TRBV5-1 to TRBJ2-1; D is uncertain. Per the germline V gene, CDR1 is SGHRS and CDR2 is YFSETQ. Trimming removed 3 bases at V and 4 bases at J, with 11 bases between. This CDR3 comprises 14 residues. This chain's CDR3 is CASSSGPRYNEQFF. The CDR3, as DNA: TGCGCCAGCAGCTCCGGCCCAAGGTACAATGAGCAGTTCTTC.

The V call is TRBV7-9, the J call TRBJ2-7; D may be TRBD2 (6 bases). The CDR3 is 12 residues long. Per the germline V gene, CDR1 is SEHNR and CDR2 is FQNEAQ (reference sequence). Trimming shortened V by 4 bases and J by 7 bases, and 11 bases separated the two germline ends. The CDR3 reads CASSWDLREQYF. As DNA, the CDR3 is TGTGCCAGCAGCTGGGACTTACGAGAGCAGTACTTC.

The genes are TRBV2 and TRBJ2-7; TRBD2 matches at 10 bases. The CDR3 runs to 16 residues. The germline CDR1 and CDR2 sequences are SNHLY and FYNNEI. V was clipped by 6 bases and J by 4 bases; unmatched bases: 12. The CDR3 DNA reads TGTGCCAGCAGACAATGGACTAGCGGCCTGAAGTACGAGCAGTACTTC. Protein: CASRQWTSGLKYEQYF.

The V call is TRBV7-2, the J call TRBJ2-3; possibly TRBD2 for D (6 bases). Germline-derived CDR1 and CDR2 are SGHTA and FQGNSA. The V and J ends lost 3 bases and 10 bases respectively, with 20 bases between them. The CDR3 contains 15 residues. For the CDR3, the DNA is TGTGCCAGCAGCTTCACGACTAGTGAGTCGGTGGCGCAGTATTTT. This gives the protein CASSFTTSESVAQYF.

This chain links TRBV11-2 with TRBJ2-6; D remains ambiguous. The germline V gene encodes CDR1 SGHAT and CDR2 FQNNGV. The ends were cut back, 1 base at V and 3 bases at J, with 4 bases in the middle. The CDR3 length is 14 residues. CDR3 in DNA: TGTGCCAGCAGCTTAGGTGGTGGGGCCAACGTCCTGACTTTC. Protein: CASSLGGGANVLTF.

The rearrangement links TRBV7-9 to TRBJ1-1, with D perhaps matching TRBD1 (6 bases). Germline V gene lookup returns CDR1 SEHNR and CDR2 FQNEAQ (reference sequence). Trimming stripped 7 bases from V and 5 bases from J, with 14 bases between. The CDR3 is 13 amino acids. The CDR3 spells CASTYITGTEAFF. CDR3 in DNA: TGTGCCAGCACCTACATAACAGGGACTGAAGCTTTCTTT.

In the case of this clone: A read error may account for a junction end that differs from germline. The chain employs TRBV27 and TRBJ2-2; the D call may be TRBD1 or TRBD2 (5 bases each). The CDR3 consists of 14 residues. Germline V gives CDR1 MNHEY, CDR2 SMNVEV (reference sequence). The CDR3, as DNA: TGTGCCAACAGTTTTGGGGGAAACACCGGGGAGCTGTTTTTT. As protein: CANSFGGNTGELFF.

This rearrangement joins TRBV10-3 to TRBJ2-1, with 7 bases matching TRBD2. Germline trimming cut 3 bases from V and 6 bases from J; bases unmatched to any gene: 14. Germline-derived CDR1 and CDR2 are ENHRY and SYGVKD. The CDR3 is 17 amino acids. Written as DNA, the CDR3 is TGTGCCATCAGTGACGGTCAGCTAGCGGCCCCGGCCAATGAGCAGTTCTTC. Its translation: CAISDGQLAAPANEQFF.

This sequence joins TRBV11-2 and TRBJ2-7, with unresolved D. Per germline, CDR1 SGHAT and CDR2 FQNNGV. V was cut by 2 bases and J by 0 bases, with 8 bases left in between. The CDR3 sequence is 14 residues long. The CDR3 region is CASSLIAASYEQYF. The CDR3 DNA sequence: TGTGCCAGCAGCTTAATAGCCGCCTCCTACGAGCAGTACTTC.

Comments on this clone: It is likely a read error, because the conserved phenylalanine at the end of the CDR3 is missing. The limits of the CDR3 on the DNA are not certain, so only TCRdb's listed CDR3 is given. CDR3 residues: CASSQPELRA. This rearrangement joins TRBV23-1 to TRBJ2-7; the table's D call TRBD2 went unverified against the DNA. TRBV23-1 is sorted into the ORF group, with uncertain function. The CDR3 has 10 amino acids, counting both end residues.

This chain uses TRBV5-4 with TRBJ1-3; D unclear. The V and J ends lost 4 bases and 0 bases respectively, with 2 bases between them. From germline, CDR1 is SGHNT and CDR2 YYREEE (reference sequence). The CDR3 spans 12 residues. In DNA form, the CDR3 reads TGTGCCAGCAGCGGCTCTGGAAACACCATATATTTT. Translation: CASSGSGNTIYF.